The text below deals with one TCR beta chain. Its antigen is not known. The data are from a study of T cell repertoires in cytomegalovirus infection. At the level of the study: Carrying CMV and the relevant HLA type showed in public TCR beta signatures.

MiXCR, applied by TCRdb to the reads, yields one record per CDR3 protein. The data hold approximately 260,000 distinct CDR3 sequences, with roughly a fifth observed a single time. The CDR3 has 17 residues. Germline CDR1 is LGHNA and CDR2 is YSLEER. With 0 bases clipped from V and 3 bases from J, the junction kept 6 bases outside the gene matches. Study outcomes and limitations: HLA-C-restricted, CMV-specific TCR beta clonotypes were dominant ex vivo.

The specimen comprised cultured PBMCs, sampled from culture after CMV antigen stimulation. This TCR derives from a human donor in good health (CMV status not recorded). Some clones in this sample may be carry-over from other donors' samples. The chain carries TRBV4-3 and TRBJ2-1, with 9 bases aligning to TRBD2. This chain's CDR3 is CASSQDFSGRVYNEQFF. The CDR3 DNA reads TGCGCCAGCAGCCAAGACTTTAGCGGGAGAGTCTACAATGAGCAGTTCTTC.